Listed here are 10 T cell receptor beta chains from one sample, sequenced in a study of metastatic and nonmetastatic thyroid tumors. No patient received treatment before thyroid surgery. TCRdb reanalyzed the PCR reads via MiXCR. The sample has tens of thousands of clones; roughly 30% are singletons. The sample consisted of blood. These receptors all come from a female donor with papillary thyroid cancer or a benign thyroid nodule (not recorded which). Some clones in this sample may be carry-over from other donors' samples.

This clone was seen just once. An end of the junction does not agree with germline; a read error may underlie this. The chain uses TRBV12-3 or TRBV12-4 and TRBJ1-1, with D hard to call. The length of the CDR3 is 13 residues. CDR3 nucleotides: TGTGCCAGCAGTTTAAGCAGGAACACGGAAGCTTACTTT. Protein sequence: CASSLSRNTEAYF.

This clone was observed many times. V gene TRBV24-1 combines with J gene TRBJ2-7; D possibly uses TRBD1 or TRBD2 (6 bases each). The CDR3 has 15 residues. Trimming cost V 3 bases and J 2 bases, with 13 bases left between them. Germline V gene sequence: CDR1 KGHDR, CDR2 SFDVKD. In DNA, the CDR3 is TGTGCCACCAGTGATCCCGGAAGGGGGGCCTACGAGCAGTACTTC. Translating gives CATSDPGRGAYEQYF.

This clone was picked up many times. V and J are TRBV5-4 and TRBJ2-1, with 8 bases lining up with TRBD1. V lost 5 bases to trimming and J lost 6 bases; unmatched junction nucleotides: 4. Germline V CDR1 and CDR2: SGHNT, YYREEE (reference sequence). The length of the CDR3 is 13 residues. DNA for the CDR3: TGTGCCAGCAGTACGGACAGGGTCAATGAGCAGTTCTTC. Translation: CASSTDRVNEQFF.

The table lists this clone with many counts. This chain joins TRBV20-1 and TRBJ1-2, with a tentative D call TRBD1 (6 bases). The V end was cut by 4 bases, the J end by 0 bases, with 12 bases between. Germline CDR1 reads DFQATT; CDR2 reads SNEGSKA (reference sequence). This CDR3 has 14 amino acids. The CDR3 bases are TGCAGTGCTACCCGGGACACCTCTAACTATGGCTACACCTTC. Translated, it gives CSATRDTSNYGYTF.

The chain has TRBV6-1 and TRBJ2-1, with D tentatively TRBD1 or TRBD2 (5 bases each). V shed 6 bases and J shed 9 bases, with 24 bases lying between them. Germline CDR1 MNHNS, CDR2 SASEGT. The CDR3 is made up of 16 amino acids. The CDR3: CASRTNPGQAFREQFF. CDR3 in DNA: TGTGCCAGCAGAACCAACCCGGGGCAGGCCTTTCGTGAGCAGTTCTTC.

The chain joins TRBV4-2 to TRBJ2-3, with D hard to call. TRBJ1-5 explains the end of the DNA better; the J call may be wrong. CDR1 is LGHNA, CDR2 YNFKEQ, per germline. This CDR3 contains 17 residues. CDR3 nucleotide sequence: TGTGCCAGCAGCACTCTACTAGCGGGAGGCTCCACAGATACGCAGCATTTT. Encoded protein: CASSTLLAGGSTDTQHF.

This clone was seen at least ten times. The chain is built from TRBV2 and TRBJ1-3; D remains ambiguous. Germline loops: CDR1 SNHLY, CDR2 FYNNEI. Trimming removed 8 bases from V and 0 bases from J, with 14 bases in between. The CDR3 is 15 residues long. The CDR3 loop is CASSRGLGSGNTIYF. CDR3 coding DNA: TGTGCCAGCTCACGGGGATTGGGCTCTGGAAACACCATATATTTT.

This clone was observed at least ten times. The chain links TRBV11-2 to TRBJ2-6, with D unresolved. The V end was cut by 5 bases, the J end by 2 bases, with 10 bases between. Looked up from germline, CDR1 is SGHAT and CDR2 is FQNNGV. This CDR3 contains 15 residues. The CDR3 DNA is TGTGCCAGCAGCCCCCGAAAAGCTGGGGCCAACGTCCTGACTTTC. Protein: CASSPRKAGANVLTF.

This chain uses TRBV5-1 with TRBJ1-1; possibly TRBD1 for D (5 bases). Per germline, CDR1 SGHRS and CDR2 YFSETQ. V shed 4 bases and J shed 5 bases, with 18 bases lying between them. The CDR3 is 15 amino acids. In nucleotides, the CDR3 is TGCGCCAGCAGCCCCACCCCGTGGGGCGGAACTGAAGCTTTCTTT. This sequence encodes CASSPTPWGGTEAFF.

This clone was seen ten or more times. The chain employs TRBV20-1 and TRBJ2-3, with D perhaps matching TRBD2 (5 bases). From germline, CDR1 is DFQATT and CDR2 SNEGSKA (reference sequence). V lost 3 bases, J lost 1 base, and 5 bases lay in between. This CDR3 contains 12 residues. CDR3 loop: CSASGGTDTQYF. The CDR3 DNA sequence: TGCAGTGCTAGCGGGGGCACAGATACGCAGTATTTT.